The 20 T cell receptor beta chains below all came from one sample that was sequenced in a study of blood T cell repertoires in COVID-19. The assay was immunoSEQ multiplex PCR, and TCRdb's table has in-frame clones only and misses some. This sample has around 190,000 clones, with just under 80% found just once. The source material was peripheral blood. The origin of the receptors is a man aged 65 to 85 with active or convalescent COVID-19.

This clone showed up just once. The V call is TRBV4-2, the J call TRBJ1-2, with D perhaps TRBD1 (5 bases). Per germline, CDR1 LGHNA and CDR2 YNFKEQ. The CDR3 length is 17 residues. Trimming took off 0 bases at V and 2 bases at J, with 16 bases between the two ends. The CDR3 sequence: CASSQDAIGAGNYGYTF. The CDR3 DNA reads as TGTGCCAGCAGCCAAGATGCCATTGGGGCAGGGAACTATGGCTACACCTTC.

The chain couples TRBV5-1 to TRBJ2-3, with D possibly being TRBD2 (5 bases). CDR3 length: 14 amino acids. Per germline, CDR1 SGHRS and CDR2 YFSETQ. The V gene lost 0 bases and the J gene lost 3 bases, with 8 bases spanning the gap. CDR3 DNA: TGCGCCAGCAGCTTGGGAGGACTTACAGATACGCAGTATTTT. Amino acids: CASSLGGLTDTQYF.

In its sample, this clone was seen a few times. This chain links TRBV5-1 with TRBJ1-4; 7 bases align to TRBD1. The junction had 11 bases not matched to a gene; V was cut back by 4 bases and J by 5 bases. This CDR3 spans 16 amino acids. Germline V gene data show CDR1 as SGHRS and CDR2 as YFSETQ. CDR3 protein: CASSQGTVEQNEKLFF. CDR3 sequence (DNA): TGCGCCAGCAGCCAGGGGACAGTTGAACAAAATGAAAAACTGTTTTTT. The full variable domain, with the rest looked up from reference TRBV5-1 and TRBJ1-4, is KAGVTQTPRYLIKTRGQQVTLSCSPISGHRSVSWYQQTPGQGLQFLFEYFSETQRNKGNFPGRFSGRQFSNSRSEMNVSTLELGDSALYLCASSQGTVEQNEKLFFGSGTQLSVL.

The CDR3 DNA is TGTGCCAGCAGTTACGAAGCTAGGAATGAGCAGTTCTTC. Protein sequence: CASSYEARNEQFF. The J gene is TRBJ2-1, the V gene TRBV6-6; D unclear. V lost 2 bases and J 7 bases, leaving 9 bases between the germline ends. This CDR3 spans 13 amino acids. Germline values: CDR1 MNHNY, CDR2 SVGAGI (reference sequence).

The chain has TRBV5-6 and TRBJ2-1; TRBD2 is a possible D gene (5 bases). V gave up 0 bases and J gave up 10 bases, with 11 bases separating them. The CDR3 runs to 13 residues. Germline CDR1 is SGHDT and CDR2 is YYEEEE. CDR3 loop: CASSLEWAGEQFF. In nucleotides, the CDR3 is TGTGCCAGCAGCTTGGAGTGGGCGGGCGAGCAGTTCTTC.

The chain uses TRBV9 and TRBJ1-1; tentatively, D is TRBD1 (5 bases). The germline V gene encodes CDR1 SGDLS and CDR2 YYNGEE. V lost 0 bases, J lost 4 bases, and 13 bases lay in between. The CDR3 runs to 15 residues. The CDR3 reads CASSVGGGEGTEAFF. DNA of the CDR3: TGTGCCAGCAGCGTAGGGGGAGGGGAGGGCACTGAAGCTTTCTTT.

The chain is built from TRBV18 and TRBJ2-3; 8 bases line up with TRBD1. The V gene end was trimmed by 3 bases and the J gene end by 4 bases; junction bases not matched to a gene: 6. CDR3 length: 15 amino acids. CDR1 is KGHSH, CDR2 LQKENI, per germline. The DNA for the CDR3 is TGTGCCAGCTCACCTAAGGACAGGGTGGCAGATACGCAGTATTTT. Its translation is CASSPKDRVADTQYF.

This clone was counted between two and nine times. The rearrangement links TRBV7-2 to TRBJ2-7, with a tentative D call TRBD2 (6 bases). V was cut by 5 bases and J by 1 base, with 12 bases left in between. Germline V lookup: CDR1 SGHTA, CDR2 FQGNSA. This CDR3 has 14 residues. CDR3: CASSRDGLSYEQYF. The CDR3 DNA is TGTGCCAGCAGCCGGGACGGACTATCCTACGAGCAGTACTTC.

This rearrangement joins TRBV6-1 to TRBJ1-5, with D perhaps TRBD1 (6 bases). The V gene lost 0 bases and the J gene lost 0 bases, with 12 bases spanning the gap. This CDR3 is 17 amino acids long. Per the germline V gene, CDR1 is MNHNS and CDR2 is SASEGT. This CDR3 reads CASSEAKGHPSNQPQHF. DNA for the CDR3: TGTGCCAGCAGTGAAGCCAAGGGACATCCTAGCAATCAGCCCCAGCATTTT.

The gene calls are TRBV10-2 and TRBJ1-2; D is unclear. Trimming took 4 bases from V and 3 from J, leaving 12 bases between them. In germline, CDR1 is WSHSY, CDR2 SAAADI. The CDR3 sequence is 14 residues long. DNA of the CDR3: TGCGCCAGCAGTGTTAGCTTGGAGGACTATGGCTACACCTTC. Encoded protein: CASSVSLEDYGYTF.

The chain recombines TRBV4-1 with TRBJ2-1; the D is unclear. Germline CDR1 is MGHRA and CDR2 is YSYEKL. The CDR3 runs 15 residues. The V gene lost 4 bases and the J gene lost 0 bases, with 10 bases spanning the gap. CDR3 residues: CASSPSQRSYNEQFF. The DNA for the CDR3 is TGCGCCAGCAGCCCGAGTCAACGCTCCTACAATGAGCAGTTCTTC.

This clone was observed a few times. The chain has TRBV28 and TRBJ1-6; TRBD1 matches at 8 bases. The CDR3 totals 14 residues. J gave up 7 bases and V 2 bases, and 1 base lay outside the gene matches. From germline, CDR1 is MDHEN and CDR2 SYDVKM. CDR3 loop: CASSLGQGNSPLHF. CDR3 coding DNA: TGTGCCAGCAGTTTAGGACAGGGAAATTCACCCCTCCACTTT.

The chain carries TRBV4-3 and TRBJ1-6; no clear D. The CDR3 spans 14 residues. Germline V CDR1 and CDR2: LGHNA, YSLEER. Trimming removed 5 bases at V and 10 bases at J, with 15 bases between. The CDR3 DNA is TGCGCCAGCAGCTTAAGCTACGTGGGCTCACCCCTCCACTTT. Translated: CASSLSYVGSPLHF.

As DNA, the CDR3 is TGTGCCAGCGGAAGGACAGCAACTAATGAAAAACTGTTTTTT. Its protein is CASGRTATNEKLFF. The genes are TRBV6-5 and TRBJ1-4; D is perhaps TRBD1 (6 bases). V lost 8 bases, J lost 0 bases, and 10 bases lay in between. The CDR3 length is 14 residues. CDR1 is MNHEY and CDR2 is SVGAGI in the germline V gene.

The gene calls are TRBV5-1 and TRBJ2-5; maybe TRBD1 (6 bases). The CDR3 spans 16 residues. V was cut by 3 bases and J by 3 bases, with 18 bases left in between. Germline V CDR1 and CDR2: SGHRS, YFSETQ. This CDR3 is CASSYHRARGKETQYF. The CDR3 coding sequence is TGCGCCAGCAGCTATCACAGGGCGAGGGGAAAAGAGACCCAGTACTTC.

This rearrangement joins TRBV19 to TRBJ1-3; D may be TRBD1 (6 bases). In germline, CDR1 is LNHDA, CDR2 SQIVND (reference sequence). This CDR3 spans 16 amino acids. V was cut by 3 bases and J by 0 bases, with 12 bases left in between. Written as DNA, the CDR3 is TGTGCCAGTAGTATCTTTGGGGGCATCTCTGGAAACACCATATATTTT. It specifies CASSIFGGISGNTIYF. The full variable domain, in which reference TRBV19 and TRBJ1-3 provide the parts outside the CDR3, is DGGITQSPKYLFRKEGQNVTLSCEQNLNHDAMYWYRQDPGQGLRLIYYSQIVNDFQKGDIAEGYSVSREKKESFPLTVTSAQKNPTAFYLCASSIFGGISGNTIYFGEGSWLTVV.

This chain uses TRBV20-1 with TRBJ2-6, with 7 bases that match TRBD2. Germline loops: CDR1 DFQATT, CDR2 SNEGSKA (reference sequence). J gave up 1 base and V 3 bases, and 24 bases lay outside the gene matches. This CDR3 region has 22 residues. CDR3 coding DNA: TGCAGTGCTAGTCCCCCTCGCCGCGGGACTACGATTCGGCGTTCTGGGGCCAACGTCCTGACTTTC. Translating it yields CSASPPRRGTTIRRSGANVLTF.

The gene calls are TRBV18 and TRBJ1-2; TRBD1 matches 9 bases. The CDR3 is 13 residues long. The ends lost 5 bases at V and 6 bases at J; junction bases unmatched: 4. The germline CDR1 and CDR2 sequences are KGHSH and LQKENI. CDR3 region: CASSTGQGDGYTF. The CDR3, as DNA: TGTGCCAGCTCAACGGGACAGGGCGATGGCTACACCTTC.

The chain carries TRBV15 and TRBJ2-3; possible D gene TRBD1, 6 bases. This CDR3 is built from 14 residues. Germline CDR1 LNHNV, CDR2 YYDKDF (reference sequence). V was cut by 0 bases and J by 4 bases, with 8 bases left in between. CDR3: CATSRDQGPDTQYF. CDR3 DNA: TGTGCCACCAGCAGAGATCAGGGGCCAGATACGCAGTATTTT.

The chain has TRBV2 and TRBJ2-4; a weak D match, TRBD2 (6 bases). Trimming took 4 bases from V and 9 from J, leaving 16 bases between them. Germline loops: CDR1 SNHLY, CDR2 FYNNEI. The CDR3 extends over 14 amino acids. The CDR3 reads CASSAGEVGAIQYF. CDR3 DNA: TGTGCCAGCAGTGCCGGGGAGGTCGGAGCCATTCAGTACTTC.